This TCR beta chain derives from a study of cytomegalovirus exposure and HLA in healthy donors. Study information: HLA-typed donors were the source of about 85 million unique TCRs held in an early data release. Broader study findings: The number of N-insertions in an Asian-associated ancestry cluster was reportedly below the approximately 700-donor mean in a later analysis. An assumption of roughly uniform sequencing depth across donors underlay the presence/absence analyses.

PCR involved 60 Vbeta and 13 Jbeta primers. Sequencing used immunoSEQ multiplex PCR; TCRdb keeps in-frame clones, though not all of them. Among 120,000 to 150,000 clones listed, about three quarters were seen once. Remarks on this clone: What it recognizes is unknown.

V was clipped by 1 base and J by 4 bases, with 5 bases between them. The germline V gene has CDR1 SQVTM and CDR2 ANQGSEA. The CDR3 spans 12 residues. The V and J genes are TRBV29-1 and TRBJ2-1; D is uncertain. This receptor was taken from a woman aged 40 to 50 in good health and CMV-seronegative. Sequenced material: PBMCs. Here the CDR3 reads CSVEGRYNEQFF. Here the CDR3 DNA reads TGCAGCGTTGAAGGCAGGTACAATGAGCAGTTCTTC.